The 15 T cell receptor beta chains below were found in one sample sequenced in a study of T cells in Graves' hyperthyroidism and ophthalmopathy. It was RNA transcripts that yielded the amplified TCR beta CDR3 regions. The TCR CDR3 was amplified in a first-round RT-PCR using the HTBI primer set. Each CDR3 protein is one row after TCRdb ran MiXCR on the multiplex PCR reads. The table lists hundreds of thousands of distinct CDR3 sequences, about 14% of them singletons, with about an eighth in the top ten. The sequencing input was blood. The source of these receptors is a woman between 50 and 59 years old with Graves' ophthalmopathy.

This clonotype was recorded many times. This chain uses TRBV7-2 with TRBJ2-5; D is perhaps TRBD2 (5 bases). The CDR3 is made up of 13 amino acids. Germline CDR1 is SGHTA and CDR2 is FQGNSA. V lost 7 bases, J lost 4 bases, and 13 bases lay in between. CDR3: CASIQPGGETQYF. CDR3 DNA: TGTGCCAGCATCCAACCCGGAGGAGAGACCCAGTACTTC.

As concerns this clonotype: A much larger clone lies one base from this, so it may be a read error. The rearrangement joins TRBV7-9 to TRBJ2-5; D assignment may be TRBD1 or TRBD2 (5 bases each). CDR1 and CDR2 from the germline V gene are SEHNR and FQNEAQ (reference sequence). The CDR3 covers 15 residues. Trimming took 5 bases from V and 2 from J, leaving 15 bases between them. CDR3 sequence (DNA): TGTGCCAGCAGCGAGGGACGGAATTCACAAGAGACCCAGTACTTC. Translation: CASSEGRNSQETQYF.

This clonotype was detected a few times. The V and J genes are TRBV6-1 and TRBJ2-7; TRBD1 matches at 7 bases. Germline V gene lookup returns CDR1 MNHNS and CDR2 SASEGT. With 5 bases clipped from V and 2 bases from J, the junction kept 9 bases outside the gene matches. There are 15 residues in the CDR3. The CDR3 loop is CASSPRTQGAYEQYF. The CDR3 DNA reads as TGTGCCAGCAGTCCTAGAACCCAGGGGGCCTACGAGCAGTACTTC.

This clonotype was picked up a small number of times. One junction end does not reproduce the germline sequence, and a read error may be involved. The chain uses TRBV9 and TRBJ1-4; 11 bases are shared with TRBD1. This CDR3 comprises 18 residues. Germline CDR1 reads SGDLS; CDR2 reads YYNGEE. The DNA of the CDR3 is TGTGCCAGCAACGTAGCTCCAGGACAGGGGGCCTCGGATGAAAAACTGTTTTTT. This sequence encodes CASNVAPGQGASDEKLFF.

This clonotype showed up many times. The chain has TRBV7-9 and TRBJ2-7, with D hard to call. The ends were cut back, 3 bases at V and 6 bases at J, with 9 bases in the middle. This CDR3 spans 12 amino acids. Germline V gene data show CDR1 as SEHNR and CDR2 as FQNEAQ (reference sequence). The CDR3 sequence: CASSFPGFEQYF. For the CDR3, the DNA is TGTGCCAGCAGCTTTCCCGGGTTCGAGCAGTACTTC.

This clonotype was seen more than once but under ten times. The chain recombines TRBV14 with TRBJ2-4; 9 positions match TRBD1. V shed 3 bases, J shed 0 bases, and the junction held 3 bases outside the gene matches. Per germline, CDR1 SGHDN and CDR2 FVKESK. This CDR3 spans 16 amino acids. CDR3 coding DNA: TGTGCCAGCAGCCAGACAGGGGGTGTAGCCAAAAACATTCAGTACTTC. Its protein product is CASSQTGGVAKNIQYF.

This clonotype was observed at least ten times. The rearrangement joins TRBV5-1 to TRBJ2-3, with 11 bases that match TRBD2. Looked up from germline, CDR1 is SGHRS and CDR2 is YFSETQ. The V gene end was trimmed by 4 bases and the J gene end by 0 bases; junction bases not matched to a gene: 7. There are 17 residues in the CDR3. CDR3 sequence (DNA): TGCGCCAGCAGCGGGGGGACTAGCGGACATAGCACAGATACGCAGTATTTT. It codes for CASSGGTSGHSTDTQYF.

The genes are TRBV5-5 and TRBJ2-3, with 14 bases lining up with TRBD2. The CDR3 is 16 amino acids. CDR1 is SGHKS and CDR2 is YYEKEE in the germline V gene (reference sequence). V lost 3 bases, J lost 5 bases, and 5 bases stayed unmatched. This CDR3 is CASSSGLAGEGDTQYF. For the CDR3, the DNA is TGTGCCAGCAGCTCGGGACTAGCGGGAGAGGGAGATACGCAGTATTTT.

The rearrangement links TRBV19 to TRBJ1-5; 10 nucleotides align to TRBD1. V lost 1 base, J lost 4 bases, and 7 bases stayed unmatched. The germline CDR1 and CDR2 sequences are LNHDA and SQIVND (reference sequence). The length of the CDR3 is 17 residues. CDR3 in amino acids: CASSIARDRGWNQPQHF. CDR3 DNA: TGTGCCAGTAGTATAGCTCGGGACAGGGGATGGAATCAGCCCCAGCATTTT.

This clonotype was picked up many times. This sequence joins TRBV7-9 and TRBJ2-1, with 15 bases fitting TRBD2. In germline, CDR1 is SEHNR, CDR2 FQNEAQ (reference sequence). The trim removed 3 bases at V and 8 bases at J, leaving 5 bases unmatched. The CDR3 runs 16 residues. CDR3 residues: CASSLGLAGGIDEQFF. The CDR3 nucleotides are TGTGCCAGCAGCTTGGGACTAGCGGGAGGCATCGATGAGCAGTTCTTC.

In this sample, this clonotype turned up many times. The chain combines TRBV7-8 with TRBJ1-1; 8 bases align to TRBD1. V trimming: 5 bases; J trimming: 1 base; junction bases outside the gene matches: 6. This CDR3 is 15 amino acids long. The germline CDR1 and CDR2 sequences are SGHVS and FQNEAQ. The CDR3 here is CASSVPGQENTEAFF. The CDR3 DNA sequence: TGTGCCAGCAGCGTACCGGGACAGGAGAACACTGAAGCTTTCTTT.

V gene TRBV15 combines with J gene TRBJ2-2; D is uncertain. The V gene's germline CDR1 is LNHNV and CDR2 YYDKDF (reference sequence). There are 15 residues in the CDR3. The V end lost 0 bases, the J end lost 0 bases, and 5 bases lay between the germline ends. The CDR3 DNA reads TGTGCCACCAGCAGAGACAACACGAACACCGGGGAGCTGTTTTTT. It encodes CATSRDNTNTGELFF.

The CDR3, as DNA: TGTGCCAGCAGCTTGGCCTCGGGAGGGATCCCCTACGAGCAGTACTTC. Amino acids: CASSLASGGIPYEQYF. The chain joins TRBV5-4 to TRBJ2-7, with 8 nucleotides matching TRBD2. The CDR3 runs 16 residues. Per germline, CDR1 SGHNT and CDR2 YYREEE (reference sequence). Trimming cost V 0 bases and J 2 bases; bases outside gene matches: 7. Supplemented by reference TRBV5-4 and TRBJ2-7, the full variable domain reads ETGVTQSPTHLIKTRGQQVTLRCSSQSGHNTVSWYQQALGQGPQFIFQYYREEENGRGNFPPRFSGLQFPNYSSELNVNALELDDSALYLCASSLASGGIPYEQYFGPGTRLTVT.

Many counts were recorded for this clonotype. The CDR3 region has the DNA TGTGCCAGCAGTCATTATGGCAATCAGCCCCAGCATTTT. Amino acids: CASSHYGNQPQHF. This sequence joins TRBV3-1 and TRBJ1-5; D is unclear. The germline V and J ends were trimmed by 6 bases and 2 bases, with 8 bases remaining between them. This CDR3 comprises 13 residues. In germline, CDR1 is LGHDT, CDR2 YNNKEL (reference sequence).

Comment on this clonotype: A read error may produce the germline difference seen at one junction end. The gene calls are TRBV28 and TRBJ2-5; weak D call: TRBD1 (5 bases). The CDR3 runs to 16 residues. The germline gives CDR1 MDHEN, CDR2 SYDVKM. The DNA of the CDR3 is TGTGCCAGCAGTTTAGCAGGTCGACAGCCCCAAGAGGCCCAGTACTTC. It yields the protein CASSLAGRQPQEAQYF.